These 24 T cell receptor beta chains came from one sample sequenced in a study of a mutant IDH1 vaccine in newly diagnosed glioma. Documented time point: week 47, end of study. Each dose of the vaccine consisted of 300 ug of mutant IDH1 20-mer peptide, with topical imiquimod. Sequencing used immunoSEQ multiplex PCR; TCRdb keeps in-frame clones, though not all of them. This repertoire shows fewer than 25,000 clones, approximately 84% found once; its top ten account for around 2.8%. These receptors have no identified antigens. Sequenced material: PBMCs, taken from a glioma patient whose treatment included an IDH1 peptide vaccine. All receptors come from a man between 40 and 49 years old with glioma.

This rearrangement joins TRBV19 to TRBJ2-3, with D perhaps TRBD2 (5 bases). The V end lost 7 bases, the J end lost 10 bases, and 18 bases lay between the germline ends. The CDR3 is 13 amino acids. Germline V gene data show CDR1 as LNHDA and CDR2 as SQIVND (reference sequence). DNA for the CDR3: TGTGCCAGTACTCAAGCGGTCGGGGTTGCGCAGTATTTT. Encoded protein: CASTQAVGVAQYF.

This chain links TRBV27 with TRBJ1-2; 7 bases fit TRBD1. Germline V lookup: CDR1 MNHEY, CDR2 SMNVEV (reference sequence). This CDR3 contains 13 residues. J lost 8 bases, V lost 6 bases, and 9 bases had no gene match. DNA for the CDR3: TGTGCCAGCAGACTTTCCGACAGGGCGGGCTACACCTTC. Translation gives CASRLSDRAGYTF.

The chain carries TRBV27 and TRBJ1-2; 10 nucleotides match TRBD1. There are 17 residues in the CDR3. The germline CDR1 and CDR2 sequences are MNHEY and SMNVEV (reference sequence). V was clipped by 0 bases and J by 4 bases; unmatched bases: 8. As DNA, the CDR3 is TGTGCCAGCAGTTTATCCCAGACAGGGGGCGGGGGCTATGGCTACACCTTC. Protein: CASSLSQTGGGGYGYTF.

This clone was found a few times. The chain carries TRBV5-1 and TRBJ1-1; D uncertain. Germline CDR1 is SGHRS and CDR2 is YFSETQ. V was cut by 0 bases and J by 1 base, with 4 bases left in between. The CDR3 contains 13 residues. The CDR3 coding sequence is TGCGCCAGCAGCTTGGAGGGGAACACTGAAGCTTTCTTT. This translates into CASSLEGNTEAFF.

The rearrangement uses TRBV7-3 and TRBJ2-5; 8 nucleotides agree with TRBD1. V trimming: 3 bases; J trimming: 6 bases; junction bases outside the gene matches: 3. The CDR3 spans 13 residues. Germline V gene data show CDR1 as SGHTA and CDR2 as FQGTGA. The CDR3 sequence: CASSFQGAKTQYF. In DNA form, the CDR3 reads TGTGCCAGCAGCTTCCAGGGGGCGAAGACCCAGTACTTC.

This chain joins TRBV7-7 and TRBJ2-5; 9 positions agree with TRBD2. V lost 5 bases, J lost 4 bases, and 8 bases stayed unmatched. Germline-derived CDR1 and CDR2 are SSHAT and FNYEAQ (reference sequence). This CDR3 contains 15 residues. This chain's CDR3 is CASSVYSGRGETQYF. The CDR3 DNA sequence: TGTGCCAGCAGCGTCTATAGCGGGAGAGGAGAGACCCAGTACTTC.

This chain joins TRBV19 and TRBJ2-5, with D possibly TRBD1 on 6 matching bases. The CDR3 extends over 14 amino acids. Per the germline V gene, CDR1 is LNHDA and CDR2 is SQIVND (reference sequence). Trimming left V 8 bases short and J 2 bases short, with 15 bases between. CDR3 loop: CASQRRGGQETQYF. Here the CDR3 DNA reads TGTGCCAGTCAGAGGAGAGGGGGACAAGAGACCCAGTACTTC.

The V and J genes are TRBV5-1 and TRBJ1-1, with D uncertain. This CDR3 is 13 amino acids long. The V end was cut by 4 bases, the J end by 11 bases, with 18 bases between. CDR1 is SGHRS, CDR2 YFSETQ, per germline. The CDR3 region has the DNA TGCGCCAGCAGCCCTTACCCAAAGGCGGGTGCTTTCTTT. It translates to CASSPYPKAGAFF.

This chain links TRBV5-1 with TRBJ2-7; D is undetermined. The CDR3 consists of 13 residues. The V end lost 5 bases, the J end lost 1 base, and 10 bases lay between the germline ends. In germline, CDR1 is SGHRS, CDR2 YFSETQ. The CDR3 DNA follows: TGCGCCAGCAGTATAGCTGAATCCTACGAGCAGTACTTC. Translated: CASSIAESYEQYF.

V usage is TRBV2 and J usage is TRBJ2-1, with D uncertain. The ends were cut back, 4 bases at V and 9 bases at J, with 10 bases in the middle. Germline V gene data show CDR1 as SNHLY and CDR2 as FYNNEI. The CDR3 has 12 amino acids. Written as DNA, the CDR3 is TGTGCCAGCAGTGGTCGTCGGTCTGAGCAGTTCTTC. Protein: CASSGRRSEQFF.

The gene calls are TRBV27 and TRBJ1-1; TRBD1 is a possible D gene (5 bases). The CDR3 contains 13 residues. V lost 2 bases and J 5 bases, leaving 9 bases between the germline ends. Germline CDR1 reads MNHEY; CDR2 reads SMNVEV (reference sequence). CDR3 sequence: CASSLGGLTEAFF. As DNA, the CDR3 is TGTGCCAGCAGTTTAGGGGGACTTACTGAAGCTTTCTTT.

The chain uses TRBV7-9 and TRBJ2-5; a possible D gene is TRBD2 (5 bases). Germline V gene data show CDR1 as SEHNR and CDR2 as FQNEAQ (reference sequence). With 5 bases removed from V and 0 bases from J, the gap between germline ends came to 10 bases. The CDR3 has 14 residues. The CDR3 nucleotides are TGTGCCAGCAGCCCGGCGAGGGACCAAGAGACCCAGTACTTC. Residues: CASSPARDQETQYF. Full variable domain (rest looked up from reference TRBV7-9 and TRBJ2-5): DTGVSQNPRHKITKRGQNVTFRCDPISEHNRLYWYRQTLGQGPEFLTYFQNEAQLEKSRLLSDRFSAERPKGSFSTLEIQRTEQGDSAMYLCASSPARDQETQYFGPGTRLLVL.

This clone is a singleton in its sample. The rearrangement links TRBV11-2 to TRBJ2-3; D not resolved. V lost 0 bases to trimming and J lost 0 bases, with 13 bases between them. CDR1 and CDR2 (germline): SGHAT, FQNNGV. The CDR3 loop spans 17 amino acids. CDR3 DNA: TGTGCCAGCAGCTTAGATCCGCGCCCCGATAGCACAGATACGCAGTATTTT. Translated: CASSLDPRPDSTDTQYF. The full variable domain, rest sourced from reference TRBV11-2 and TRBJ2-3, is EAGVAQSPRYKIIEKRQSVAFWCNPISGHATLYWYQQILGQGPKLLIQFQNNGVVDDSQLPKDRFSAERLKGVDSTLKIQPAKLEDSAVYLCASSLDPRPDSTDTQYFGPGTRLTVL.

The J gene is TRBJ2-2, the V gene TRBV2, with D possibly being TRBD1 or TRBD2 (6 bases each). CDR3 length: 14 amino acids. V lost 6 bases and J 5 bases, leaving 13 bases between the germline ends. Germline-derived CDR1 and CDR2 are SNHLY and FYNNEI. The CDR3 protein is CASRAKGGTGELFF. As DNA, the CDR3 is TGTGCCAGCAGGGCCAAGGGGGGAACCGGGGAGCTGTTTTTT.

Written as DNA, the CDR3 is TGTGCCAGCATCAGACAGGGGGTGTACCAAGAGACCCAGTACTTC. Translated, it gives CASIRQGVYQETQYF. The chain recombines TRBV2 with TRBJ2-5, with 9 bases matching TRBD1. Losses at the gene ends were 7 bases for V and 0 bases for J; bases not matched to a gene: 6. Germline V lookup: CDR1 SNHLY, CDR2 FYNNEI. The length of the CDR3 is 15 residues.

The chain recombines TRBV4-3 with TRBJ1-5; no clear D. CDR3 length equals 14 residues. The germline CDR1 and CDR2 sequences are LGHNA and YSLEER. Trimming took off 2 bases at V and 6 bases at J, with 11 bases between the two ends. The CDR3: CASSQLTGSQPQHF. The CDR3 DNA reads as TGCGCCAGCAGCCAATTGACTGGGAGTCAGCCCCAGCATTTT.

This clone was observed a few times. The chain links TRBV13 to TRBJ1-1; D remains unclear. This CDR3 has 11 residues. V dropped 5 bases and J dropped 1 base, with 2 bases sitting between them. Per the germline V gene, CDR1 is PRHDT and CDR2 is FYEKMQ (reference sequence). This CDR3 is CASSTNTEAFF. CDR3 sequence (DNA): TGTGCCAGCAGCACGAACACTGAAGCTTTCTTT.

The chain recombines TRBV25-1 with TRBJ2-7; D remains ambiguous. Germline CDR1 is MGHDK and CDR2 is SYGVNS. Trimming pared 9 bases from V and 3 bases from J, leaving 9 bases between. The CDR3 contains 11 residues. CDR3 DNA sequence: TGTGCCAGTAGCAACGGCTACGAGCAGTACTTC. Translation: CASSNGYEQYF.

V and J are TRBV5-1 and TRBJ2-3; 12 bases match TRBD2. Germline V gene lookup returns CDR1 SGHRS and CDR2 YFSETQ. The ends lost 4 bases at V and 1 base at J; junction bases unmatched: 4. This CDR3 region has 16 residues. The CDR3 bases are TGCGCCAGCAGCCTGACTAGCGGGAGCCGCACAGATACGCAGTATTTT. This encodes CASSLTSGSRTDTQYF.

The CDR3 DNA sequence: TGTGCCAGCAGTTTTCGGGCAGGGTACCACGAGCAGTACTTC. Translation: CASSFRAGYHEQYF. The rearrangement uses TRBV27 and TRBJ2-7; D might be TRBD1 (5 bases). Germline V gene lookup returns CDR1 MNHEY and CDR2 SMNVEV (reference sequence). This CDR3 region has 14 residues. The V gene lost 3 bases and the J gene lost 5 bases, with 14 bases spanning the gap.

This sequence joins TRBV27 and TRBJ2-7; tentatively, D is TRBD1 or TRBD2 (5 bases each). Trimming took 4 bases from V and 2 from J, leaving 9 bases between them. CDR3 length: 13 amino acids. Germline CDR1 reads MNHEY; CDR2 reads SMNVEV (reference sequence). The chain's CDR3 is CASSWGIAYEQYF. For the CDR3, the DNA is TGTGCCAGCAGTTGGGGGATCGCCTACGAGCAGTACTTC.

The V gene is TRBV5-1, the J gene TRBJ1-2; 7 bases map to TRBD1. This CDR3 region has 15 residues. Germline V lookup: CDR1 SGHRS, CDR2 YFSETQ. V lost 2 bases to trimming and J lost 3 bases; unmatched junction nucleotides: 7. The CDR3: CASSLGTVTYYGYTF. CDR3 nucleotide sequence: TGCGCCAGCAGCTTAGGGACAGTCACCTACTATGGCTACACCTTC.

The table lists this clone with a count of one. The CDR3 DNA reads TGTGCCAGCAGCCCCCCGCGTGCAACTAATGAAAAACTGTTTTTT. This encodes CASSPPRATNEKLFF. The chain carries TRBV9 and TRBJ1-4; the D is unclear. CDR1 is SGDLS, CDR2 YYNGEE, per germline. The V end lost 4 bases, the J end lost 0 bases, and 10 bases lay between the germline ends. The CDR3 has 15 residues.

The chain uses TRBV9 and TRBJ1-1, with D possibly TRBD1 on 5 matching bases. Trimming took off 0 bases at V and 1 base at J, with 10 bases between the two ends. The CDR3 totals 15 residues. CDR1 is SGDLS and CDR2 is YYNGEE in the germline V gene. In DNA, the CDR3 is TGTGCCAGCAGCGTAGGGGTCGGGGGGAACACTGAAGCTTTCTTT. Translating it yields CASSVGVGGNTEAFF.